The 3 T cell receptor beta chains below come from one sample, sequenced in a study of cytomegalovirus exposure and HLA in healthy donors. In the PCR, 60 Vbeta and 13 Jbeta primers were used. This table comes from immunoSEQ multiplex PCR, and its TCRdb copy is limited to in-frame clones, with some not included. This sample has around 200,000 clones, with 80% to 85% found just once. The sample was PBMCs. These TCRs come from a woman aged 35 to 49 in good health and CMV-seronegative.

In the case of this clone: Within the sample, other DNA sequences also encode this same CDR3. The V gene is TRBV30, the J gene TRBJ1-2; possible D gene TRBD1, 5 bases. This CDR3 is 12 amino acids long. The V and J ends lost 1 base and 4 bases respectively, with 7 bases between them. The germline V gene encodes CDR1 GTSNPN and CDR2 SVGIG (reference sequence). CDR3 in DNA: TGTGCCTGGAGTGAAGACAGCTATGGCTACACCTTC. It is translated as CAWSEDSYGYTF.

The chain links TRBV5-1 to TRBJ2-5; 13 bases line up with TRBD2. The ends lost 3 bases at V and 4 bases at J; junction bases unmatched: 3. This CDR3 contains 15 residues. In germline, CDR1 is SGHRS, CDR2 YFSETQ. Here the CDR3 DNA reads TGCGCCAGCAGCTCGACTAGCGGGAGGAGAGAGACCCAGTACTTC. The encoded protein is CASSSTSGRRETQYF.

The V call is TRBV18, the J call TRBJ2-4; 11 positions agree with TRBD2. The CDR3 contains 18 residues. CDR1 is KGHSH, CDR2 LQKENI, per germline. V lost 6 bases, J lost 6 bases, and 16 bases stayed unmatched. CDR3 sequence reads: CASSLGLAGGSSLNIQYF. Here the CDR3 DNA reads TGTGCCAGCTCTCTTGGTCTAGCGGGAGGTTCATCGCTAAACATTCAGTACTTC.